Described below is a single T cell receptor (beta chain) sequence and its context. Its antigen is not yet known. Per-nucleotide qualities are absent, and no much larger clonotype sits a single base away. Distinct nucleotide sequences in the sample also encode this CDR3. The sample belongs to a study of shared clonotypes between healthy human individuals (dated by TCRdb to 2019 to 2021). Context from the whole study: A couple of women and a few men aged 18 to 49 years were included in the cohort. For each donor, CD4 naive and CD4 memory were each run on three plates, CD8 naive on two plates, and CD8 memory on one plate. Blood TCR repertoires of roughly 5 healthy adults were deeply sequenced to estimate repertoire size and the extent of clonotype sharing between individuals. Different laboratories and diverse techniques were used to prepare libraries and sequence TCR repertoires, to increase sequencing depth and limit assay-specific biases. Per donor, leukapheresis produced somewhere between about 0.8 and 9 billion PBMCs.

What the work shows at the level of the full study, not this receptor alone: Clonotypes shared by all four sorted-subset donors showed higher generation probabilities than non-shared clonotypes. Naive subsets generally had larger estimated clonotype richness than memory subsets did. Across a few donors, approximately 4.6% of naive CD4, roughly 3.3% of naive CD8, approximately 2.5% of memory CD4, and approximately 0.4% of memory CD8 clonotypes were shared. Pairwise subsampling led to the expectation that sequencing depth would affect the degree of clonotype sharing among donors. Rarefaction of sorted-subset datasets indicated incomplete sequencing despite the large sequencing depth. Because the study included a small number of donors, the genetic and exposure-history diversity represented was limited. Only blood was sampled, and tissue TCR repertoires likely differ from those in blood.

Donors were healthy HIV-negative adults with no recently reported acute infections or vaccinations. Every donor was a Caucasian adult residing in Nashville, Tennessee, USA. The CD8 memory samples were a combination of magnetically selected CD45RO+ cells and CCR7-negative CD45RA+ effector memory (TemRA) cells. Blood was obtained by leukapheresis, after which PBMCs were separated by Ficoll-Histopaque density gradient centrifugation and cryopreserved in liquid nitrogen vapor phase. Analytical flow cytometry was used to check the purity and quantity of each magnetically sorted T cell population. Genomic DNA was isolated from each sorted fraction and quantified by UV absorbance on a Nanodrop 2000c. Using the deep immunoSEQ assay, TCR CDR3 regions were amplified from genomic DNA by multiplex PCR. Extracted genomic DNA from each cell subset was spread evenly across all wells of several immunoSEQ 96-well plates, with each plate serving as a replicate. Each replicate PCR for sorted subsets received around 200 ng genomic DNA, equal to 28,000 or so T cell genomes. Purified libraries were measured with a Qubit 3.0 fluorometer, size-checked on a Bioanalyzer 2100, and measured again with the KAPA Library Quantification kit. Every immunoSEQ 96-well plate was sequenced on a separate single-read 150-cycle Illumina NextSeq 550 flow cell. The authors processed their data as follows. The immunoSEQ output contained only junctional sequences without quality scores, so filtering could not match that applied to full-length reads. To assign V/J genes and CDR3, sequences were annotated against IMGT germline references using PyIR, a Python wrapper for IgBLAST v1.9. Reads were filtered out if the reads had weak V/J assignments (E-value above 1e-6), no CDR3, stop codons, out-of-frame junctions, or ambiguous translated residues. V3J clonotypes were defined by identical inferred V gene, J gene, and CDR3 amino acid sequence. Percentage overlap between repertoires was calculated by dividing the number of shared unique clonotypes by the size of the smaller repertoire. Three approaches were used to assess repertoire richness: RTK rarefaction, the Chao1 estimator, and Recon v2.1 estimates of unobserved clonotypes. Generation probabilities for all TCRbeta clonotypes obtained by the gDNA method from four donors were computed using OLGA. TCRdb obtained this table from immuneACCESS and retained in-frame rearrangements with V and J assigned. These tables miss some clones; where compared with another copy, unresolved V genes account for less than half of the shortfall, and the remainder is unexplained. V, J and clone size reflect that table, while D and trimming were determined from the DNA. The sample table contains about 690,000 clones; only one count was recorded for 90% of them. Of the sample, about 34% falls within the top ten clones.

CDR1 and CDR2, looked up from the germline V gene (reference sequence), are MNHEY and SMNVEV. The V and J ends are trimmed by 0 bases and 6 bases, leaving 3 bases between them. Its CDR3 holds 12 amino acids, cysteine through phenylalanine. Only the CDR3 DNA stays, 36 bases, in frame from base 1. The clonotype comes from a man between 18 and 29 years old in good health. Some clones in this sample may be carry-over from other donors' samples. The rearranged chain carries TRBV27 and TRBJ2-1; no confident D gene assignment can be made. The sequenced sample consisted of memory CD8+ T cells from PBMCs. This specimen's cell subset or site label, per the study, means: CD45RO+ cells pooled with CCR7-negative TemRA cells. The CDR3 is CASSLSGNEQFF. DNA sequence: TGTGCCAGCAGTTTATCAGGCAATGAGCAGTTCTTC.